This T cell receptor beta chain is from a study of beta chain features in type 1 diabetes. Study-wide points: For Type 1 diabetes patients, all four CD4+ subsets carried TCRB CDR3s that were moderately but significantly shorter.

V lost 2 bases to trimming and J lost 1 base; unmatched junction nucleotides: 2. Germline V gene data show CDR1 as MDHEN and CDR2 as SYDVKM. This CDR3 contains 16 residues. The whole isolated RNA underwent reverse transcription, so sequencing captured expressed TCRB transcripts. Assay: immunoSEQ multiplex PCR; the TCRdb copy retains only in-frame clones and omits some. In the table there are approximately 150,000 clones, approximately 10% of which are singletons. Only a few counts were recorded for this clone. Its target is not known. The sequence was collected from a man between 25 and 39 years old with type 1 diabetes. The rearrangement uses TRBV28 and TRBJ2-2, with 9 bases matching TRBD2. The sequencing sample was made of central memory CD4+ T cells from blood. Written as DNA, the CDR3 is TGTGCCAGCAGTTTAGCGGGGGGGCGGAACACCGGGGAGCTGTTTTTT. It is translated as CASSLAGGRNTGELFF.